This T cell receptor (beta chain) was sequenced during a study of T-cell memory formation after mild COVID-19. Whole-study context: Clusters of TCRs were largely donor specific.

Amplification by 5'RACE using constant-segment primers produced TCR alpha and TCR beta cDNA libraries that carried sample barcodes and UMIs. TCRdb re-analysed the 5' RACE reads in MiXCR, keeping a single row per CDR3 protein. The data hold 110,000 to 150,000 distinct CDR3 sequences, with about 23% observed a single time. J was trimmed by 5 bases and V by 4 bases; bases with no gene match: 4. CDR3 length equals 13 residues. Per the germline V gene, CDR1 is SQVTM and CDR2 is ANQGSEA. Points from the study as a whole: Among clones contracting day 15 to 85, CD4/CD8 was balanced, whereas later expanders leaned CD4+. Mainly in CM and EM were contracting CD4+ clones; CD8+ were in EMRA.

Regarding this clonotype: Its specificity is not known.

This chain uses TRBV29-1 with TRBJ2-2, with 7 nucleotides matching TRBD2. Sequencing used PBMCs or a T cell subset sorted from them (not recorded which). The sequence was collected from an adult woman who had mild COVID-19 (a few samples of this study predate the infection). Cell type and time point are not known. As DNA, the CDR3 is TGCAGCGTTGGGGACTATCTGACCGGGGAGCTGTTTTTT. Translating it yields CSVGDYLTGELFF.